This T cell receptor beta chain is from a study of identical twins. Study-wide points: The degree of excess twin sharing was weaker in beta out-of-frame sequences.

CDR3 length equals 14 residues. Germline V gene data show CDR1 as DFQATT and CDR2 as SNEGSKA (reference sequence). Losses at the gene ends were 3 bases for V and 4 bases for J; bases not matched to a gene: 3. About this clonotype: The antigen remains unidentified.

TCRdb called the 5' RACE reads again in MiXCR, with one record for every CDR3 protein. The data hold roughly 200,000 distinct CDR3 sequences, with about 7.5% observed a single time. The sample was also reused in another study, on yellow fever vaccine responses in identical twins.

The sample consisted of memory (CD45RO+) T cells sorted from blood. This clonotype was sampled from a young woman in good health. V and J are TRBV20-1 and TRBJ2-3; 11 bases line up with TRBD1. CDR3 in DNA: TGCAGTGCTAGCGGGACAGGGGGTCCAGATACGCAGTATTTT. It codes for CSASGTGGPDTQYF.